The 4 T cell receptor beta chains reported below all come from one sample, sequenced in a study of post-analysis software for immune sequencing data. The authors incorporated unique molecular identifiers into the TCR beta cDNA libraries. TCRdb called the PCR reads again in MiXCR, with one record for every CDR3 protein. Seen here are a few hundred thousand distinct CDR3 sequences, approximately 38% observed once, and the top ten hold roughly an eighth. Broader study findings: The five TRBV segments detected at higher frequency in patients than in controls included TRBV5-6, TRBV5-1 and TRBV20-1.

These receptors are not linked to any known antigen. Sequenced input: blood. These TCRs come from a girl under 18 with multiple sclerosis.

This clonotype was counted at least ten times. The chain employs TRBV29-1 and TRBJ2-3; D possibly corresponds to TRBD2 (5 bases). Trimming shortened V by 1 base and J by 3 bases, and 8 bases separated the two germline ends. CDR1 is SQVTM, CDR2 ANQGSEA, per germline. CDR3 length: 13 residues. The DNA of the CDR3 is TGCAGCGTTGAAGGCGGGTTAACAGATACGCAGTATTTT. Protein: CSVEGGLTDTQYF.

The chain uses TRBV7-9 and TRBJ2-4; 11 bases match TRBD1. The J call could be wrong; TRBJ2-7 is a better fit for the DNA end. CDR1 is SEHNR, CDR2 FQNEAQ, per germline (reference sequence). This CDR3 spans 16 amino acids. Written as DNA, the CDR3 is TGTGCCAGCAGCTTAAGGGTGGGACAGGGGGCCTACGAGCAGTACTTC. Translated: CASSLRVGQGAYEQYF.

This clonotype turned up a few times. The gene calls are TRBV6-5 and TRBJ2-7, with TRBD1 identical over 7 bases. The CDR3 contains 13 residues. The trim removed 6 bases at V and 6 bases at J, leaving 8 bases unmatched. Germline-derived CDR1 and CDR2 are MNHEY and SVGAGI. CDR3 DNA: TGTGCCAGCAGCCTTCCTACAGGGGCCGAGCAGTACTTC. Its protein is CASSLPTGAEQYF.

The rearrangement joins TRBV3-1 to TRBJ1-2; no reliable D call. The CDR3 is 14 residues long. CDR1 is LGHDT, CDR2 YNNKEL, per germline (reference sequence). V was cut by 2 bases and J by 4 bases, with 11 bases left in between. CDR3 nucleotides: TGTGCCAGCAGCCAAACGTGGGTTCCCTATGGCTACACCTTC. Its translation is CASSQTWVPYGYTF.